This TCR beta chain came from a study of T-cell memory formation after mild COVID-19. TCRdb processed the 5' RACE reads anew with MiXCR; each CDR3 protein has one entry. Seen here are 300,000 or so distinct CDR3 sequences, roughly 15% observed once, and the top ten hold about a fifth. The sequence was collected from a man aged 18 to 29 who had mild COVID-19 (a few samples of this study predate the infection). Cell type and time point are not known. What was sequenced was PBMCs or a T cell subset sorted from them (not recorded which).

The CDR3 DNA follows: TGTGCCAGCAGCTTTGTCAGAGCTGGAAACACCATATATTTT. Translating gives CASSFVRAGNTIYF. This chain connects TRBV7-3 to TRBJ1-3; D not resolved. Germline CDR1 is SGHTA and CDR2 is FQGTGA. V was shortened by 3 bases and J by 2 bases, with 8 bases between the two germline ends. This CDR3 has 14 amino acids.